The clone carrying this TCR beta chain showed up many times. Its antigen remains unidentified. This CDR3 is built from 11 residues. Germline V gene lookup returns CDR1 SGHRS and CDR2 YFSETQ. V lost 1 base to trimming and J lost 6 bases, with 1 base between them. The data were obtained in a study of early T cells in non-severe SARS-CoV-2 infection. Whole-study context: Bulk RNA taken from unsorted whole blood was sequenced, leaving chains unpaired. General study points: A preference for anti-spike CD8 responses marked VDJdb matching, which missed private and CD4 specificities.

Separate cDNA molecules each had unique molecular identifiers attached to them. TCRdb passed the 5' RACE reads through MiXCR, listing each CDR3 protein once. The sample records around 80,000 distinct CDR3 sequences, about 10% being singletons. Specimen: whole blood, collected at baseline. The chain employs TRBV5-1 and TRBJ2-2; D not certain. This TCR was recovered from an adult who was a healthcare worker with PCR-confirmed SARS-CoV-2 infection or an uninfected control (not recorded which). The CDR3 spells CASSLPGELFF. CDR3 nucleotides: TGCGCCAGCAGCTTGCCCGGGGAGCTGTTTTTT.